The rows below give T cell receptor beta chains drawn from one sample of a study of long-term antiretroviral therapy in people with HIV. Some clones are missing from TCRdb's copy, which holds only in-frame ones; the method was immunoSEQ multiplex PCR. The sample shows thousands of clones, roughly 90% of them seen only once. Sequenced material: unsorted PBMCs, taken 0.3 years after starting antiretroviral therapy. These receptors originate from a woman between 50 and 59 years old with HIV. The CDR3 runs from the conserved cysteine through the conserved F or W. The D gene is left open where the match is weak. Size values are once, few and many counts, or a class for expanded clones, and some rows have none.

-,TRBV2,-,TRBJ1-6,TGTGCCAGCAGCCAACGAACCCCAGGGATAGGTTCACCCCTCCACTTT,CASSQRTPGIGSPLHF
-,TRBV6-1,TRBD2,TRBJ2-5,TGTGCCAGCAGTGATCGGACTAGCGTGGGGCTAGAGACCCAGTACTTC,CASSDRTSVGLETQYF
-,TRBV13,-,TRBJ1-1,TGTGCCAGCAGCTTAGTCGGGAACACTGAAGCTTTCTTT,CASSLVGNTEAFF
-,TRBV5-6,-,TRBJ1-2,TGTGCCAGCAGCTTAGGGACACTTAACTATGGCTACACCTTC,CASSLGTLNYGYTF
-,TRBV11-2,TRBD2,TRBJ2-5,TGTGCCAGCAGCTTAGTGCGGGGGGGCCTAGAGACCCAGTACTTC,CASSLVRGGLETQYF
-,TRBV30,TRBD1,TRBJ2-7,TGTGCCTGGAGTCGGACAGGGCAGTACTTC,CAWSRTGQYF
-,TRBV29-1,TRBD1,TRBJ2-1,TGCAGCGTGTACAGGGGGTGGGATGAGCAGTTCTTC,CSVYRGWDEQFF
-,TRBV4-1,TRBD1,TRBJ2-7,TGCGCCAGCAGCCGACCTGGGACAGGGGGCGCCTCCTACGAGCAGTACTTC,CASSRPGTGGASYEQYF
-,TRBV5-8,TRBD1,TRBJ1-6,TGTGCCAGCAGCTCCGGACAGGGGCATAATTCACCCCTCCACTTT,CASSSGQGHNSPLHF
-,TRBV11-2,-,TRBJ2-3,TGTGCCAGCAGCTTAGAAGATACGCAGTATTTT,CASSLEDTQYF
-,TRBV7-2,-,TRBJ1-1,TGTGCCAGCAGCCTGACAGAGAACACTGAAGCTTTCTTT,CASSLTENTEAFF
-,TRBV9,-,TRBJ2-1,TGTGCCAGCAGCGGCTACCCGGAGGGGGGGGCGGATGAGCAGTTCTTC,CASSGYPEGGADEQFF
-,TRBV7-2,TRBD1,TRBJ1-5,TGTGCCAGCAGCCCCATGGGACAGAGCAATCAGCCCCAGCATTTT,CASSPMGQSNQPQHF
-,TRBV7-2,-,TRBJ2-4,TGTGCCAGCAGCCCACAGGGGAGGACCAAAAACATTCAGTACTTC,CASSPQGRTKNIQYF
-,TRBV29-1,TRBD1,TRBJ1-2,TGCAGCGTTGAAGCATGGACAGGTCCTAACTATGGCTACACCTTC,CSVEAWTGPNYGYTF
-,TRBV29-1,-,TRBJ2-1,TGCAGCGTTTTTAGGGGATACAATGAGCAGTTCTTC,CSVFRGYNEQFF
-,TRBV7-9,-,TRBJ1-5,TGTGCCAGCGGCACAGGGAATTTCAATCAGCCCCAGCATTTT,CASGTGNFNQPQHF
-,TRBV5-4,-,TRBJ2-2,TGTGCCAGCAGCCAGGACGCGTTGTTTCCCGGGGAGCTGTTTTTT,CASSQDALFPGELFF
-,TRBV7-9,-,TRBJ2-3,TGTGCCAGCAGCTTAATGTGGATTCGGGGCACAGATACGCAGTATTTT,CASSLMWIRGTDTQYF
-,TRBV5-5,-,TRBJ2-7,TGTGCCAGCAGCTTGGACTACGAGCAGTACTTC,CASSLDYEQYF
large,TRBV30,-,TRBJ1-2,TGTGCCTGGAGAGAGCCGAGAAGAGGTAACTATGGCTACACCTTC,CAWREPRRGNYGYTF
-,TRBV27,-,TRBJ2-4,TGTGCCAGCAGTTTTGGGGGCTTCAAAAACATTCAGTACTTC,CASSFGGFKNIQYF
-,TRBV2,TRBD2,TRBJ2-5,TGTGCCAGCAGTTTACTAGCGTCCCAAGAGACCCAGTACTTC,CASSLLASQETQYF
-,TRBV30,-,TRBJ1-2,TGTGCCTGGAGTGTACCCGGGGGGAACTATGGCTACACCTTC,CAWSVPGGNYGYTF
-,TRBV7-2,TRBD1,TRBJ2-3,TGTGCCAGCAGCCTACTGGGGACAGGGGGCAAAGATACGCAGTATTTT,CASSLLGTGGKDTQYF
-,TRBV4-1,TRBD2,TRBJ2-1,TGCGCCAGCAGCCAAGGGCCTAGCGGGGGGGTCTATGAGCAGTTCTTC,CASSQGPSGGVYEQFF
-,TRBV7-9,-,TRBJ2-5,TGTGCCAGCAGCTTAAAACGCTTTGGACGGCCGGGGGAAGAGACCCAGTACTTC,CASSLKRFGRPGEETQYF
-,TRBV18,TRBD2,TRBJ2-7,TGTGCCAGCTCCCCACGACTAGCGGGGGGACCCTACGAGCAGTACTTC,CASSPRLAGGPYEQYF
-,TRBV15,-,TRBJ2-3,TGTGCCACCAGCCCAGAACCGAGCACAGATACGCAGTATTTT,CATSPEPSTDTQYF
-,TRBV7-8,-,TRBJ1-5,TGTGCCAGCAGCTTAGATACTCCAAATCAGCCCCAGCATTTT,CASSLDTPNQPQHF